The 21 T cell receptor beta chains in this list originate from one sample, sequenced in a study of T cells in localized non-small cell lung cancer. Assay used: immunoSEQ multiplex PCR; TCRdb lists only in-frame clones, some missing. The repertoire includes approximately 50,000 clones, approximately 90% of them detected once, and roughly 2.5% sits in the top ten. The sample was PBMCs, taken before any cancer treatment. The receptor set was obtained from a man aged 40 to 75 with stage II lung adenocarcinoma.

This clone is medium-sized by share. This chain links TRBV21-1 with TRBJ2-7; the table's D gene call, TRBD1, was not cross checked with the DNA. TRBV21-1 is flagged as a pseudogene. The CDR3 totals 18 residues. The CDR3 region has the DNA TGTGCCAGCAGCAAAGAATACGGACAGGGGACAATCTCCTACGAGCAGTACTTC. This encodes CASSKEYGQGTISYEQYF.

The V gene is TRBV27, the J gene TRBJ1-1, with a possible D match to TRBD1 (5 bases). The CDR3 has 13 amino acids. V lost 2 bases, J lost 4 bases, and 8 bases lay in between. The germline CDR1 and CDR2 sequences are MNHEY and SMNVEV (reference sequence). CDR3 DNA: TGTGCCAGCAGTTTAAGGGGATCCACTGAAGCTTTCTTT. This sequence encodes CASSLRGSTEAFF.

This chain joins TRBV6-1 and TRBJ2-1; 10 nucleotides match TRBD1. Germline V gives CDR1 MNHNS, CDR2 SASEGT. V dropped 8 bases and J dropped 4; count of bases not matched to a gene: 2. The CDR3 is 13 amino acids. The CDR3 region is CASPGQGYNEQFF. The CDR3 region has the DNA TGTGCCAGCCCGGGACAGGGGTACAATGAGCAGTTCTTC.

Comments on this clone: Other DNA sequences in this sample translate to the same CDR3. CDR3 nucleotides: TGTGCCAGCAGTTACAGGCGAGTGGGCACTGAAGCTTTCTTT. This sequence encodes CASSYRRVGTEAFF. The J gene is TRBJ1-1, the V gene TRBV6-5; D is undetermined. V lost 2 bases and J 4 bases, leaving 11 bases between the germline ends. The CDR3 runs 14 residues. CDR1 and CDR2 from the germline V gene are MNHEY and SVGAGI.

The chain carries TRBV27 and TRBJ1-1; D remains ambiguous. The CDR3 sequence is 14 residues long. In germline, CDR1 is MNHEY, CDR2 SMNVEV (reference sequence). The V end lost 4 bases, the J end lost 1 base, and 10 bases lay between the germline ends. Here the CDR3 DNA reads TGTGCCAGCAGTTCCCCTACACGGAACACTGAAGCTTTCTTT. Protein product: CASSSPTRNTEAFF.

The chain couples TRBV6-5 to TRBJ1-1; D gene uncertain. Trimming stripped 2 bases from V and 8 bases from J, with 9 bases between. This CDR3 has 12 residues. Germline loops: CDR1 MNHEY, CDR2 SVGAGI. CDR3 protein: CASSYRGREAFF. The CDR3 DNA reads TGTGCCAGCAGTTACCGTGGGAGGGAAGCTTTCTTT.

The chain's CDR3 is CASYRGNQPQHF. The CDR3 region has the DNA TGTGCCAGCTACAGGGGAAATCAGCCCCAGCATTTT. This chain joins TRBV28 and TRBJ1-5; TRBD1 matches at 7 bases. Germline V gene sequence: CDR1 MDHEN, CDR2 SYDVKM. The J segment lost 4 bases and the V segment lost 8 bases, leaving 2 bases of the junction unmatched. The CDR3 extends over 12 amino acids. Looking up the rest from reference TRBV28 and TRBJ1-5 gives the full variable domain: DVKVTQSSRYLVKRTGEKVFLECVQDMDHENMFWYRQDPGLGLRLIYFSYDVKMKEKGDIPEGYSVSREKKERFSLILESASTNQTSMYLCASYRGNQPQHFGDGTRLSIL.

The chain has TRBV25-1 and TRBJ2-7; possible D gene TRBD1, 6 bases. The germline V gene encodes CDR1 MGHDK and CDR2 SYGVNS. Trimming pared 8 bases from V and 2 bases from J, leaving 13 bases between. The CDR3 has 13 amino acids. The CDR3 region is CASRPRGTYEQYF. In DNA form, the CDR3 reads TGTGCCAGCCGGCCCAGGGGAACCTACGAGCAGTACTTC.

The chain has TRBV28 and TRBJ2-7, with no clear D. V was clipped by 4 bases and J by 9 bases, with 13 bases between them. In germline, CDR1 is MDHEN, CDR2 SYDVKM. The CDR3 totals 12 residues. In DNA, the CDR3 is TGTGCCAGCAGTTCCAACGCCCCCGGGCAGTACTTC. Translation: CASSSNAPGQYF.

The chain is built from TRBV5-4 and TRBJ2-7; 9 nucleotides agree with TRBD1. The CDR3 totals 13 residues. CDR1 SGHNT and CDR2 YYREEE come from the germline V gene (reference sequence). V dropped 4 bases and J dropped 5; count of bases not matched to a gene: 4. The DNA of the CDR3 is TGTGCCAGCAGCCGGGGACAGGGCAACGAGCAGTACTTC. This encodes CASSRGQGNEQYF. Full variable domain (outside the CDR3, taken from reference TRBV5-4 and TRBJ2-7): ETGVTQSPTHLIKTRGQQVTLRCSSQSGHNTVSWYQQALGQGPQFIFQYYREEENGRGNFPPRFSGLQFPNYSSELNVNALELDDSALYLCASSRGQGNEQYFGPGTRLTVT.

The chain joins TRBV19 to TRBJ2-4; TRBD1 is a possible D gene (6 bases). The length of the CDR3 is 15 residues. CDR1 and CDR2 (germline): LNHDA, SQIVND (reference sequence). Trimming shortened V by 4 bases and J by 6 bases, and 16 bases separated the two germline ends. This CDR3 is CASSTITGFGNIQYF. CDR3 in DNA: TGTGCCAGTAGTACTATAACAGGGTTCGGAAACATTCAGTACTTC.

The chain couples TRBV7-3 to TRBJ2-1; D call uncertain. Germline V lookup: CDR1 SGHTA, CDR2 FQGTGA. Trimming removed 5 bases at V and 4 bases at J, with 18 bases between. The CDR3 contains 16 residues. The CDR3: CASSVKTAMGYNEQFF. The CDR3, as DNA: TGTGCCAGCAGCGTCAAAACAGCGATGGGGTACAATGAGCAGTTCTTC.

The chain uses TRBV5-5 and TRBJ1-2, with D possibly TRBD1 on 5 matching bases. This CDR3 spans 13 amino acids. With 4 bases removed from V and 6 bases from J, the gap between germline ends came to 13 bases. Germline values: CDR1 SGHKS, CDR2 YYEKEE (reference sequence). CDR3 DNA sequence: TGTGCCAGCAGCCCCGGGGGAGGGGATGGCTACACCTTC. Residues: CASSPGGGDGYTF.

There are a few counts of this clone. An end of the junction does not agree with germline; a read error may underlie this. The rearrangement uses TRBV5-1 and TRBJ1-1; D is unresolved. The V gene's germline CDR1 is SGHRS and CDR2 YFSETQ. The CDR3 runs to 11 residues. The CDR3 sequence: CASSLSSEAFF. CDR3 DNA: TGTGCCAGCAGCTTGTCCAGTGAAGCTTTCTTT. Looking up the rest from reference TRBV5-1 and TRBJ1-1 gives the full variable domain: KAGVTQTPRYLIKTRGQQVTLSCSPISGHRSVSWYQQTPGQGLQFLFEYFSETQRNKGNFPGRFSGRQFSNSRSEMNVSTLELGDSALYLCASSLSSEAFFGQGTRLTVV.

This chain uses TRBV29-1 with TRBJ1-2, with no clear D. Germline V gene data show CDR1 as SQVTM and CDR2 as ANQGSEA. The CDR3 loop spans 12 amino acids. Trimming removed 5 bases at V and 7 bases at J, with 14 bases between. The CDR3 sequence is CSVFWLVGGYTF. The CDR3 bases are TGCAGCGTTTTTTGGTTGGTCGGTGGCTACACCTTC. The variable domain in full, completed from reference TRBV29-1 and TRBJ1-2, reads SAVISQKPSRDICQRGTSLTIQCQVDSQVTMMFWYRQQPGQSLTLIATANQGSEATYESGFVIDKFPISRPNLTFSTLTVSNMSPEDSSIYLCSVFWLVGGYTFGSGTRLTVV.

The table lists this clone with a count of one. The chain recombines TRBV5-1 with TRBJ1-1; 10 nucleotides match TRBD1. Germline values: CDR1 SGHRS, CDR2 YFSETQ. The V gene end was trimmed by 4 bases and the J gene end by 1 base; junction bases not matched to a gene: 4. This CDR3 has 15 amino acids. As DNA, the CDR3 is TGCGCCAGCAGCCGGGACAGGGGAGGGAACACTGAAGCTTTCTTT. Translated: CASSRDRGGNTEAFF.

This clone was counted a few times. The rearrangement links TRBV28 to TRBJ1-6, with D unresolved. This CDR3 has 12 residues. Per germline, CDR1 MDHEN and CDR2 SYDVKM. The V and J ends lost 5 bases and 11 bases respectively, with 10 bases between them. This chain's CDR3 is CASSLTTTPLHF. For the CDR3, the DNA is TGTGCCAGCAGTCTTACGACGACACCCCTCCACTTT.

This clone has just a few counts. The chain couples TRBV2 to TRBJ1-2; D is unclear. V lost 0 bases to trimming and J lost 7 bases, with 12 bases between them. The CDR3 runs 14 residues. CDR1 and CDR2 from the germline V gene are SNHLY and FYNNEI. CDR3 sequence reads: CASSEALLGFGYTF. DNA for the CDR3: TGTGCCAGCAGTGAAGCGCTTCTTGGGTTTGGCTACACCTTC.

A few counts support this clone. The V call is TRBV5-4, the J call TRBJ2-2, with TRBD2 matching 7 bases. The CDR3 length is 15 residues. Germline V gene sequence: CDR1 SGHNT, CDR2 YYREEE (reference sequence). V trimming: 2 bases; J trimming: 6 bases; junction bases outside the gene matches: 7. The CDR3 spells CASSLKTGGSGELFF. The CDR3, as DNA: TGTGCCAGCAGCTTAAAGACCGGGGGGTCCGGGGAGCTGTTTTTT. The full variable domain, completed using reference TRBV5-4 and TRBJ2-2, is ETGVTQSPTHLIKTRGQQVTLRCSSQSGHNTVSWYQQALGQGPQFIFQYYREEENGRGNFPPRFSGLQFPNYSSELNVNALELDDSALYLCASSLKTGGSGELFFGEGSRLTVL.

The gene calls are TRBV6-4 and TRBJ2-3, with 7 bases aligning to TRBD2. The CDR3 has 14 amino acids. Germline assignment: CDR1 MRHNA and CDR2 SNTAGT. With V trimmed by 8 bases and J by 2 bases, 7 bases remained unmatched. CDR3 amino acids: CASSPGGDTDTQYF. CDR3 in DNA: TGTGCCAGCTCCCCGGGAGGAGACACAGATACGCAGTATTTT.

This chain uses TRBV19 with TRBJ1-5; D might be TRBD1 (5 bases). From germline, CDR1 is LNHDA and CDR2 SQIVND (reference sequence). With 4 bases removed from V and 4 bases from J, the gap between germline ends came to 23 bases. The CDR3 covers 18 residues. The CDR3 is CASSKRVGGADGNQPQHF. Written as DNA, the CDR3 is TGTGCCAGTAGTAAAAGAGTTGGAGGGGCCGATGGGAATCAGCCCCAGCATTTT.